These T cell receptor beta chains were read from a single sample in a study of T-cell reconstitution after alpha-beta-depleted transplantation in children. TCRdb re-called the PCR reads with MiXCR, one entry per CDR3 protein. Of about 250,000 distinct CDR3 sequences in the sample, around 25% are singletons; the top ten hold more than 4.5%. The sequences come from PBMCs, mostly from graft donor cells, collected 360 days after TCRalphabeta/CD19-depleted stem cell transplant. The origin of the receptors is a female patient between 2 and 15 years old who had a stem cell transplant for congenital amegakaryocytic thrombocytopenia, so the T cells may come from the graft donor. CDR3s include the opening cysteine and the closing phenylalanine or tryptophan. Fields, in order: D gene, clone size, V gene, J gene, CDR3 DNA, CDR3 protein. D genes are given only for firm matches. Only some rows state a clone size, as once, few, many or a class for expanded clones.

D: .; size: .; V: TRBV24-1; J: TRBJ2-5; DNA: TGTGCCACCAGTGATCCGAGGACAGCTCAAGAGACCCAGTACTTC; CDR3: CATSDPRTAQETQYF
D: TRBD2; size: few; V: TRBV3-1; J: TRBJ2-5; DNA: TGTGCCAGCAGCGAGACTAGCGAACAAGAGACCCAGTACTTC; CDR3: CASSETSEQETQYF
D: .; size: .; V: TRBV3-1; J: TRBJ2-7; DNA: TGTGCCAGCAGCCCCCTGCCCGGGGTCCCTAGAGAGCAGTACTTC; CDR3: CASSPLPGVPREQYF
D: .; size: .; V: TRBV20-1; J: TRBJ2-5; DNA: TGCAGCCGTGAGGTAGTCGGGACCCAGTACTTC; CDR3: CSREVVGTQYF
D: TRBD2; size: many; V: TRBV20-1; J: TRBJ2-1; DNA: TGCAGTGCTAGAGATATCCGGGACTACTCCTACAATGAGCAGTTCTTC; CDR3: CSARDIRDYSYNEQFF
D: .; size: few; V: TRBV28; J: TRBJ2-2; DNA: TGTGCCAGCAGCTCAGGGTACACCGGGGAGCTGTTTTTT; CDR3: CASSSGYTGELFF
D: .; size: .; V: TRBV7-3; J: TRBJ2-5; DNA: TGTGCCAGCAGCTTAATTGGGGGTGGCAGCCAAGAGACCCAGTACTTC; CDR3: CASSLIGGGSQETQYF
D: TRBD1; size: .; V: TRBV28; J: TRBJ1-4; DNA: TGTGCCAGCAGTATACCGGGACAGGGAAGTGAAAAACTGTTTTTT; CDR3: CASSIPGQGSEKLFF
D: .; size: .; V: TRBV12-3/TRBV12-4; J: TRBJ2-3; DNA: TGTGCCACCCATTCTGGACAGAGCACAGATACGCAGTATTTT; CDR3: CATHSGQSTDTQYF
D: TRBD1; size: .; V: TRBV18; J: TRBJ2-1; DNA: TGTGCCAGCTCACTACCTAACACAGGGGGCAATGAGCAGTTCTTC; CDR3: CASSLPNTGGNEQFF
D: .; size: .; V: TRBV15; J: TRBJ1-2; DNA: TGTGCCACCAGCGAGCTCGGTACTACTAACTATGGCTACACCTTC; CDR3: CATSELGTTNYGYTF
D: .; size: .; V: TRBV14; J: TRBJ2-3; DNA: TGTGCCAGCAGCCAAGTTGGAGGGACCAGAGGTACGCAGTATTTT; CDR3: CASSQVGGTRGTQYF
D: .; size: .; V: TRBV4-1; J: TRBJ2-7; DNA: TGCGCCAGCAGCCAGTGGGCAGGGCAGTCCTACGAGCAGTACTTC; CDR3: CASSQWAGQSYEQYF
D: TRBD1; size: .; V: TRBV18; J: TRBJ1-5; DNA: TGTGCCAGCTCACCAAGCAGGGGGCTGAATCAGCCCCAGCATTTT; CDR3: CASSPSRGLNQPQHF